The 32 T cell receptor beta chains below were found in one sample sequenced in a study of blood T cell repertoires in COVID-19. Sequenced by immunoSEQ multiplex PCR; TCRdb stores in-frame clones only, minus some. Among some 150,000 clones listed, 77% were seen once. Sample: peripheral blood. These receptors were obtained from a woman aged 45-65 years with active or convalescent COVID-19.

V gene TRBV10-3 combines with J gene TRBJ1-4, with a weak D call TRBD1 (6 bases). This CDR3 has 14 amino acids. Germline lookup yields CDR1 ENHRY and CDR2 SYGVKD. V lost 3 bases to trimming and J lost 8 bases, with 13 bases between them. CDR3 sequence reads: CAISDRGGGEKLFF. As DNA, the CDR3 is TGTGCCATCAGTGACCGGGGGGGCGGCGAAAAACTGTTTTTT.

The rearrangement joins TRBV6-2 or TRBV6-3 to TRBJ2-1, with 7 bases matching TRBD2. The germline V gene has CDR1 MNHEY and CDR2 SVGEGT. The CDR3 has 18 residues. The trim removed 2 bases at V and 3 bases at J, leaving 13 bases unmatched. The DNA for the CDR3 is TGTGCCAGCAGTTACCCAACTGGCAAGCGGGACTACTACAATGAGCAGTTCTTC. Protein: CASSYPTGKRDYYNEQFF.

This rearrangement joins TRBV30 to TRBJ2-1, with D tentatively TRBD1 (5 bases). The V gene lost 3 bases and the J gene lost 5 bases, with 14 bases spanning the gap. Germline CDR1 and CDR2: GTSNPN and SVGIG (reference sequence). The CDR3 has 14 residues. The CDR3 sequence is CAWSGQGNHNEQFF. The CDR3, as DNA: TGTGCCTGGAGCGGGCAGGGAAACCACAATGAGCAGTTCTTC.

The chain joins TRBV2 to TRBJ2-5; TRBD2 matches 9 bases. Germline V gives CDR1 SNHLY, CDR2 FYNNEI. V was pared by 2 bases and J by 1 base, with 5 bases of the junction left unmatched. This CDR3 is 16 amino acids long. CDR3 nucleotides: TGTGCCAGCAGTGAACTAGCGGGGCTTTTCCAAGAGACCCAGTACTTC. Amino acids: CASSELAGLFQETQYF. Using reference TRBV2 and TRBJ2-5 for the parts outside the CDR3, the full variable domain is EPEVTQTPSHQVTQMGQEVILRCVPISNHLYFYWYRQILGQKVEFLVSFYNNEISEKSEIFDDQFSVERPDGSNFTLKIRSTKLEDSAMYFCASSELAGLFQETQYFGPGTRLLVL.

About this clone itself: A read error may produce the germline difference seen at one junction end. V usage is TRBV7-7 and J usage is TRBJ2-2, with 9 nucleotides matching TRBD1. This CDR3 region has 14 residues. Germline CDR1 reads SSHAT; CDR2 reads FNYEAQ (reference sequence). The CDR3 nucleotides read TGTGCTAGCAGCCCCGGGACAGGGAGCGGGGAGCTGTTTTTT. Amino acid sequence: CASSPGTGSGELFF.

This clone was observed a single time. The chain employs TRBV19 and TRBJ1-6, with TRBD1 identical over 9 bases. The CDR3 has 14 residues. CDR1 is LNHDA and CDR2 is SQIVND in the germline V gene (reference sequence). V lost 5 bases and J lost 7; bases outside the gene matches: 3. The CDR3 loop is CASSSTGGNSPLHF. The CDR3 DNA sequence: TGTGCCAGTAGTTCCACAGGGGGCAATTCACCCCTCCACTTT.

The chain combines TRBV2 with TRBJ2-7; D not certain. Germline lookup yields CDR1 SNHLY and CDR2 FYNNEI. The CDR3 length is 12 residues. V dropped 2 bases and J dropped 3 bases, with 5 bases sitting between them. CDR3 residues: CASSESVYEQYF. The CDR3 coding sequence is TGTGCCAGCAGTGAATCGGTCTACGAGCAGTACTTC.

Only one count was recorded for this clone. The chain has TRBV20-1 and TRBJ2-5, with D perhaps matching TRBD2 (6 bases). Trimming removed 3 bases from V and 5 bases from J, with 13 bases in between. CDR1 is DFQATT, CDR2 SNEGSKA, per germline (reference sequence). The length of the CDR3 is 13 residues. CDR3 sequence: CSASTGVPETQYF. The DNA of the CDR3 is TGCAGTGCTAGTACGGGAGTCCCCGAGACCCAGTACTTC.

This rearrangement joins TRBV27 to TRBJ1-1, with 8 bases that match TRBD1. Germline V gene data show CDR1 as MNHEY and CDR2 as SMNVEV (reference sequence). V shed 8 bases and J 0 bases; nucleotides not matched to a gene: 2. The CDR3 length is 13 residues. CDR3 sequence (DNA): TGTGCCAGCGCGACAGGGGTGAACACTGAAGCTTTCTTT. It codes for CASATGVNTEAFF.

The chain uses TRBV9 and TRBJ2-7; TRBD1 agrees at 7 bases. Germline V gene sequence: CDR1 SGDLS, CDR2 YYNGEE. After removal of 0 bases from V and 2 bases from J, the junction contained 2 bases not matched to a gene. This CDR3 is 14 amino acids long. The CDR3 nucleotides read TGTGCCAGCAGCGTAGGACAGGGCCCCTACGAGCAGTACTTC. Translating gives CASSVGQGPYEQYF.

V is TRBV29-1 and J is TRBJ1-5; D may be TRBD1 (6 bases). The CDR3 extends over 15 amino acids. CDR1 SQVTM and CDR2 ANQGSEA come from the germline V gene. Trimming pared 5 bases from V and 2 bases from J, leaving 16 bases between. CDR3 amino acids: CSVKKSGGGNQPQHF. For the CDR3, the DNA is TGCAGCGTTAAGAAATCGGGGGGCGGCAATCAGCCCCAGCATTTT.

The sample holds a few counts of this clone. The CDR3 DNA sequence: TGTGCCAGCAGGAGACAGGGAAACACTGAAGCTTTCTTT. Its protein is CASRRQGNTEAFF. The V and J genes are TRBV2 and TRBJ1-1, with 7 positions matching TRBD1. Germline CDR1 and CDR2: SNHLY and FYNNEI. The CDR3 length is 13 residues. J gave up 2 bases and V 6 bases, and 3 bases lay outside the gene matches. The variable domain in full, completed from reference TRBV2 and TRBJ1-1, reads EPEVTQTPSHQVTQMGQEVILRCVPISNHLYFYWYRQILGQKVEFLVSFYNNEISEKSEIFDDQFSVERPDGSNFTLKIRSTKLEDSAMYFCASRRQGNTEAFFGQGTRLTVV.

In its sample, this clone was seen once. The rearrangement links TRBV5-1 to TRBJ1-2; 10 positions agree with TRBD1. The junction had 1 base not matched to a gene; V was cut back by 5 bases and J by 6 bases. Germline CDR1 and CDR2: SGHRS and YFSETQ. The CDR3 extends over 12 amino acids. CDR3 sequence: CASRGTGDGYTF. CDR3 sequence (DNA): TGCGCCAGCAGGGGGACAGGGGATGGCTACACCTTC. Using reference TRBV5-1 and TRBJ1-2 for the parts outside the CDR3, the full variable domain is KAGVTQTPRYLIKTRGQQVTLSCSPISGHRSVSWYQQTPGQGLQFLFEYFSETQRNKGNFPGRFSGRQFSNSRSEMNVSTLELGDSALYLCASRGTGDGYTFGSGTRLTVV.

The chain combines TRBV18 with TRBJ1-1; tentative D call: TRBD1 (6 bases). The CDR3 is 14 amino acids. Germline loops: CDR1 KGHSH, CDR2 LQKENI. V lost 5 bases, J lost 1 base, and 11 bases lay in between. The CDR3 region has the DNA TGTGCCAGCTCAACGACAGGCGCGAACACTGAAGCTTTCTTT. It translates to CASSTTGANTEAFF.

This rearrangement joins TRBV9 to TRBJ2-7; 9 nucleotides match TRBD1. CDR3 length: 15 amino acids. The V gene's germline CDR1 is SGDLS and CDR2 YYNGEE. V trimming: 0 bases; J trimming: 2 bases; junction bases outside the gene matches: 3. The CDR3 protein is CASSVGTGDTYEQYF. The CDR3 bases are TGTGCCAGCAGCGTAGGGACAGGGGATACCTACGAGCAGTACTTC.

CDR3 nucleotides: TGTGCCAGCAGGCGACAGGGTCCGACTAATGAAAAACTGTTTTTT. Protein: CASRRQGPTNEKLFF. The chain joins TRBV7-9 to TRBJ1-4, with 7 bases fitting TRBD1. V lost 6 bases to trimming and J lost 2 bases; unmatched junction nucleotides: 6. This CDR3 spans 15 amino acids. Germline V gene sequence: CDR1 SEHNR, CDR2 FQNEAQ (reference sequence).

This chain's CDR3 is CAWSHGRDGTGELFF. CDR3 bases: TGTGCCTGGAGTCACGGGAGGGATGGCACCGGGGAGCTGTTTTTT. The genes are TRBV30 and TRBJ2-2, with 8 bases identical to TRBD2. CDR3 length: 15 residues. J gave up 4 bases and V 2 bases, and 6 bases lay outside the gene matches. Germline CDR1 and CDR2: GTSNPN and SVGIG (reference sequence). Based on the CDR3 plus reference TRBV30 and TRBJ2-2, the full variable domain is SQTIHQWPATLVQPVGSPLSLECTVEGTSNPNLYWYRQAAGRGLQLLFYSVGIGQISSEVPQNLSASRPQDRQFILSSKKLLLSDSGFYLCAWSHGRDGTGELFFGEGSRLTVL.

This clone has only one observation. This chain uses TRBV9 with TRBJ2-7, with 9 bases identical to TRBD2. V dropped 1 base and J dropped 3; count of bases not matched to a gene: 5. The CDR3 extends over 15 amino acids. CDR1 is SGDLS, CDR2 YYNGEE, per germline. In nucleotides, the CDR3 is TGTGCCAGCAGCGTAACGGCGGGAGGGAGCTACGAGCAGTACTTC. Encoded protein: CASSVTAGGSYEQYF.

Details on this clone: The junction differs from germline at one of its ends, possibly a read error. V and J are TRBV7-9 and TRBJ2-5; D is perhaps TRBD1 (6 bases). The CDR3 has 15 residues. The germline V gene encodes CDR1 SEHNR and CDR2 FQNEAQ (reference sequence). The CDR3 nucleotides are TGTGCCAACAGCTTAGACAGGCAGGTCGGGGAGACCCAGTACTTC. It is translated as CANSLDRQVGETQYF.

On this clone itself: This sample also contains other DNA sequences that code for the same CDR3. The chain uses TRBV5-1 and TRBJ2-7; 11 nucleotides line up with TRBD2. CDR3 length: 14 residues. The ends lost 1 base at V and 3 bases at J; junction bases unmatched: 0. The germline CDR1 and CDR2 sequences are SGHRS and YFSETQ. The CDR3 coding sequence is TGCGCCAGCAGCTTGACTAGCGGGAGCTACGAGCAGTACTTC. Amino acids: CASSLTSGSYEQYF.

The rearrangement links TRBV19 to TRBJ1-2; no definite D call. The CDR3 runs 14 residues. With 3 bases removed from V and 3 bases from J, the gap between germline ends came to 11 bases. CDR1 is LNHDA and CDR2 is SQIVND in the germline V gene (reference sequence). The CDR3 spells CASSMSEGDYGYTF. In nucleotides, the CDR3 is TGTGCCAGTAGTATGTCGGAGGGTGACTATGGCTACACCTTC.

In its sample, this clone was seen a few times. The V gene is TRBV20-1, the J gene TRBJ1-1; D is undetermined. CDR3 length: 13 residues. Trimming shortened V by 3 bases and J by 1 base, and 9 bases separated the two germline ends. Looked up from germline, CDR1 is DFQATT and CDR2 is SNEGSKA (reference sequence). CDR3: CSASHSWNTEAFF. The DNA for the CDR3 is TGCAGTGCTAGTCACAGCTGGAACACTGAAGCTTTCTTT.

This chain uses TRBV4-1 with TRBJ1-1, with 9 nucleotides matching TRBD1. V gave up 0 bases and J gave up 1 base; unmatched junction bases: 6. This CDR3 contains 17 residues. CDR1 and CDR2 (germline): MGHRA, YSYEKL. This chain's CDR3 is CASSQDITGGANTEAFF. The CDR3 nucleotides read TGCGCCAGCAGCCAAGATATAACAGGGGGCGCGAACACTGAAGCTTTCTTT.

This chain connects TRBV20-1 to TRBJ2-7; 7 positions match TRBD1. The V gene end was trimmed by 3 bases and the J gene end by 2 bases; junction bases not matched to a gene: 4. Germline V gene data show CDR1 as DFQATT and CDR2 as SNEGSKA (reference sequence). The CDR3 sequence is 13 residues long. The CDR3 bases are TGCAGTGCTAGTCCGGACAGGCCCTACGAGCAGTACTTC. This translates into CSASPDRPYEQYF.

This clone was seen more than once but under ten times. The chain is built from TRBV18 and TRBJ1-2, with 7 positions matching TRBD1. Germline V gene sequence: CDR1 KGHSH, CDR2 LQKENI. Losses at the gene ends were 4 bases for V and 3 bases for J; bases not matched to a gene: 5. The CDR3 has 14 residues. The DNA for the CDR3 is TGTGCCAGCTCACGATCCGGGACAGACTATGGCTACACCTTC. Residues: CASSRSGTDYGYTF. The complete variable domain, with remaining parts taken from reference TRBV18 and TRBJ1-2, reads NAGVMQNPRHLVRRRGQEARLRCSPMKGHSHVYWYRQLPEEGLKFMVYLQKENIIDESGMPKERFSAEFPKEGPSILRIQQVVRGDSAAYFCASSRSGTDYGYTFGSGTRLTVV.

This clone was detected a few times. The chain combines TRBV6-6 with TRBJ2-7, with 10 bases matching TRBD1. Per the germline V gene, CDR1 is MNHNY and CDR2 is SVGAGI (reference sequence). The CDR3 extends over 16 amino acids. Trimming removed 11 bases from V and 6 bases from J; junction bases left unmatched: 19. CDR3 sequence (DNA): TGTGCCGCAGCCACTCCCACGGGACAGGGGAGCACCGAGCAGTACTTC. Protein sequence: CAAATPTGQGSTEQYF.

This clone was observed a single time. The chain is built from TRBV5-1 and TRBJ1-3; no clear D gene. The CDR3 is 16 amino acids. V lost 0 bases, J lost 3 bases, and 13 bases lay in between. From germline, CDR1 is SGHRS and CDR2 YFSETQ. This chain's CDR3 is CASSLEPELSGNTIYF. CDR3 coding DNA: TGCGCCAGCAGCTTGGAACCGGAGCTAAGTGGAAACACCATATATTTT. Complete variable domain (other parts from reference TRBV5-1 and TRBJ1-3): KAGVTQTPRYLIKTRGQQVTLSCSPISGHRSVSWYQQTPGQGLQFLFEYFSETQRNKGNFPGRFSGRQFSNSRSEMNVSTLELGDSALYLCASSLEPELSGNTIYFGEGSWLTVV.

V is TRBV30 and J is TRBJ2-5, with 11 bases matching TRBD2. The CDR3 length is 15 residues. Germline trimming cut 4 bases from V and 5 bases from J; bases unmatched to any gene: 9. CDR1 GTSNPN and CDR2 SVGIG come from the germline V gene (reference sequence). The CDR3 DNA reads TGTGCCTGGAACTTGCTAGCGGGAGGTGGCGAGACCCAGTACTTC. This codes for CAWNLLAGGGETQYF.

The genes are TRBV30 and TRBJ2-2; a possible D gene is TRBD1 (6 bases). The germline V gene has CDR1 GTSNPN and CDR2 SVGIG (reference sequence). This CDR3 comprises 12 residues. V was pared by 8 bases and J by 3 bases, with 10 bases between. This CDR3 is CATGQYTGELFF. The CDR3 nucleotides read TGTGCCACCGGACAGTACACCGGGGAGCTGTTTTTT. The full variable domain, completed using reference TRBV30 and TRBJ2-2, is SQTIHQWPATLVQPVGSPLSLECTVEGTSNPNLYWYRQAAGRGLQLLFYSVGIGQISSEVPQNLSASRPQDRQFILSSKKLLLSDSGFYLCATGQYTGELFFGEGSRLTVL.

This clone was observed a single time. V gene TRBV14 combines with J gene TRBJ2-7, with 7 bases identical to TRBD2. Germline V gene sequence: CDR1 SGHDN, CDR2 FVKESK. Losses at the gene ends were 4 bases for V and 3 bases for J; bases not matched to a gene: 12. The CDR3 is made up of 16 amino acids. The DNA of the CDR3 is TGTGCCAGCAGCCGATCCGGGAGGTCTCCCCTCTACGAGCAGTACTTC. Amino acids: CASSRSGRSPLYEQYF.

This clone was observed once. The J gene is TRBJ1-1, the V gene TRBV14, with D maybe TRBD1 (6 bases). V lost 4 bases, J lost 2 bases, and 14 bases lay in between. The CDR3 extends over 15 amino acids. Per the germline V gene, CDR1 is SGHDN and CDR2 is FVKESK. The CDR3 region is CASSRLTGSNTEAFF. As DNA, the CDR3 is TGTGCCAGCAGCCGATTGACAGGTTCTAACACTGAAGCTTTCTTT. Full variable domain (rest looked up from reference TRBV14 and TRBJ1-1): EAGVTQFPSHSVIEKGQTVTLRCDPISGHDNLYWYRRVMGKEIKFLLHFVKESKQDESGMPNNRFLAERTGGTYSTLKVQPAELEDSGVYFCASSRLTGSNTEAFFGQGTRLTVV.

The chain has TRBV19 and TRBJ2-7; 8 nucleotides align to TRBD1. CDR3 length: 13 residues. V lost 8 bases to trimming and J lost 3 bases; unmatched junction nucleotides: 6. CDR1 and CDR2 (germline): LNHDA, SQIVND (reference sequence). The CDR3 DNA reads TGTGCCAGTGCCGGGGACAGGAGCTACGAGCAGTACTTC. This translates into CASAGDRSYEQYF.